Described below is a single TCR beta chain sequence and its context. This may come from a read error, since a much larger clone is one base off. The entry originates in a study of glioma-infiltrating T cells. The iRepertoire nested amplicon-rescue multiplex PCR amplified TCR alpha and beta CDR3s from RNA. Using its own MiXCR run on the multiplex PCR reads, TCRdb lists one record per CDR3 protein. The sample has around 99,000 distinct CDR3 sequences; under 30% are singletons. The V end was cut by 3 bases, the J end by 7 bases, with 9 bases between. CDR3 size: 12 residues. Germline V CDR1 and CDR2: LGHNT, FRNRAP.

This TCR was recovered from a human donor with low-grade glioma or glioblastoma, undergoing nonglioma brain surgery, or in good health (not recorded which). The chain employs TRBV12-5 and TRBJ1-2, with D tentatively TRBD1 (5 bases). The sample consisted of glioma tissue, nonneoplastic brain tissue, or PBMCs (not recorded which). The CDR3 nucleotides read TGTGCTAGTGGTTTCCGGGGGACTGGCTACACCTTC. This codes for CASGFRGTGYTF.